The 29 T cell receptor beta chains reported below all come from one sample, sequenced in a study of CD4 T cells in relation to SARS-CoV-2 and coronaviruses. Unexposed donor CD4+ T cells date from about 2011-2018, before the COVID-19 pandemic. After more than eight days of culture, CD4+ T cells were isolated. For these TCRs, the target antigens are not known. TCRdb's table, derived via immunoSEQ multiplex PCR, lists solely in-frame clones and lacks some. The sample has 24,000 or so clones; about 81% are singletons. The source material was CD4+ T cells from PBMCs, cultured in vitro. These receptors all come from a human donor in good health.

V and J are TRBV24-1 and TRBJ2-1, with 12 bases that match TRBD2. CDR1 and CDR2 (germline): KGHDR, SFDVKD. The V gene end was trimmed by 3 bases and the J gene end by 8 bases; junction bases not matched to a gene: 7. This CDR3 is 16 amino acids long. The CDR3 DNA is TGTGCCACCAGTGATAGGCTAGCGGGAGGGGGGGATGAGCAGTTCTTC. This gives the protein CATSDRLAGGGDEQFF.

This clone was counted only a few times. The DNA for the CDR3 is TGCAGTGCTAGTGGGGGTTCCGGGGAGCTGTTTTTT. As protein: CSASGGSGELFF. This chain uses TRBV20-1 with TRBJ2-2; D might be TRBD1 or TRBD2, each matching 5 bases. Germline V lookup: CDR1 DFQATT, CDR2 SNEGSKA (reference sequence). The CDR3 contains 12 residues. V lost 3 bases and J lost 6, with 8 bases in between.

The chain is built from TRBV6-2 or TRBV6-3 and TRBJ2-7; the D gene is possibly TRBD1 (7 bases). V was cut by 2 bases and J by 5 bases, with 16 bases left in between. Germline values: CDR1 MNHEY, CDR2 SVGEGT. The CDR3 has 15 residues. The CDR3 region has the DNA TGTGCCAGCAGTTACAGGTCAGGGGGGCGCAACGAGCAGTACTTC. Its translation: CASSYRSGGRNEQYF.

This chain links TRBV3-1 (or the pseudogene TRBV3-2) with TRBJ2-7, with 7 bases aligning to TRBD2. The CDR3 runs 15 residues. The junction had 8 bases not matched to a gene; V was cut back by 0 bases and J by 6 bases. Germline V lookup: CDR1 LGHDT, CDR2 YNNKEL (reference sequence). The CDR3 DNA is TGTGCCAGCAGCCAAGATGCGGCGGGAGCGGGCGAGCAGTACTTC. Its translation is CASSQDAAGAGEQYF.

This clone turned up a few times. The chain joins TRBV6-5 to TRBJ2-7, with TRBD2 identical over 9 bases. V gave up 5 bases and J gave up 6 bases; unmatched junction bases: 8. Germline assignment: CDR1 MNHEY and CDR2 SVGAGI. This CDR3 is 14 amino acids long. CDR3 DNA sequence: TGTGCCAGCAGTAACCGGGCTAGCGGGACCGAGCAGTACTTC. Translation: CASSNRASGTEQYF.

CDR3 sequence reads: CASSSQSGRPSDTQYF. CDR3 nucleotide sequence: TGTGCCAGCAGTTCCCAGAGCGGGAGGCCTTCAGATACGCAGTATTTT. The chain is built from TRBV7-3 and TRBJ2-3; 9 nucleotides align to TRBD2. The CDR3 is 16 amino acids. Trimming removed 6 bases from V and 4 bases from J; junction bases left unmatched: 11. Per germline, CDR1 SGHTA and CDR2 FQGTGA. The full variable domain, in which reference TRBV7-3 and TRBJ2-3 provide the parts outside the CDR3, is GAGVSQTPSNKVTEKGKYVELRCDPISGHTALYWYRQSLGQGPEFLIYFQGTGAADDSGLPNDRFFAVRPEGSVSTLKIQRTERGDSAVYLCASSSQSGRPSDTQYFGPGTRLTVL.

The chain couples TRBV12-3 or TRBV12-4 to TRBJ1-2; D may be TRBD1 (5 bases). V lost 11 bases and J lost 7, with 17 bases in between. The CDR3 is 12 amino acids. The CDR3 reads CAVARAGVGYTF. The CDR3 DNA reads TGTGCCGTAGCTCGTGCGGGGGTTGGCTACACCTTC.

This chain uses TRBV5-1 with TRBJ1-1; D call uncertain. Looked up from germline, CDR1 is SGHRS and CDR2 is YFSETQ. The CDR3 is 13 residues long. V lost 7 bases, J lost 0 bases, and 10 bases lay in between. The CDR3 loop reads CASGEPMNTEAFF. For the CDR3, the DNA is TGCGCCAGCGGGGAACCAATGAACACTGAAGCTTTCTTT.

J is TRBJ2-3 and V is TRBV2; 15 positions agree with TRBD2. V dropped 6 bases and J dropped 0; count of bases not matched to a gene: 7. CDR1 is SNHLY and CDR2 is FYNNEI in the germline V gene. This CDR3 is built from 18 residues. This CDR3 reads CASRSGTSGRPSTDTQYF. CDR3 nucleotides: TGTGCCAGCAGATCCGGGACTAGCGGGAGGCCTAGCACAGATACGCAGTATTTT.

The V and J genes are TRBV7-2 and TRBJ2-7; 8 bases agree with TRBD2. The J segment lost 2 bases and the V segment lost 1 base, leaving 1 base of the junction unmatched. CDR1 and CDR2 from the germline V gene are SGHTA and FQGNSA. The length of the CDR3 is 14 residues. CDR3 sequence reads: CASSLGAGAYEQYF. The CDR3 nucleotides read TGTGCCAGCAGCTTAGGAGCGGGAGCCTACGAGCAGTACTTC.

The J gene is TRBJ2-1, the V gene TRBV6-5, with D perhaps matching TRBD2 (6 bases). V lost 5 bases to trimming and J lost 7 bases, with 15 bases between them. Germline CDR1 reads MNHEY; CDR2 reads SVGAGI. The CDR3 is made up of 14 amino acids. The CDR3 nucleotides read TGTGCCAGCAGTCCCGGAGGAGGGAGGAATGAGCAGTTCTTC. Translation: CASSPGGGRNEQFF.

This chain connects TRBV20-1 to TRBJ1-1; D gene uncertain. The CDR3 is 13 residues long. Germline V gives CDR1 DFQATT, CDR2 SNEGSKA (reference sequence). V was shortened by 3 bases and J by 0 bases, with 8 bases between the two germline ends. CDR3 coding DNA: TGCAGTGCTAGTTGGGTATTGAACACTGAAGCTTTCTTT. Residues: CSASWVLNTEAFF.

The J gene is TRBJ2-2, the V gene TRBV6-2 or TRBV6-3; no clear D. The CDR3 is made up of 13 amino acids. CDR1 is MNHEY and CDR2 is SVGEGT in the germline V gene. V was cut by 6 bases and J by 1 base, with 6 bases left in between. In DNA, the CDR3 is TGTGCCAGCAGCGGCCTGAACACCGGGGAGCTGTTTTTT. It translates to CASSGLNTGELFF.

V gene TRBV6-6 combines with J gene TRBJ2-3; 9 nucleotides match TRBD1. The CDR3 has 14 residues. Losses at the gene ends were 5 bases for V and 14 bases for J; bases not matched to a gene: 14. The germline gives CDR1 MNHNY, CDR2 SVGAGI (reference sequence). The CDR3 reads CASSDGTGIRNWYF. CDR3 coding DNA: TGTGCCAGCAGTGACGGGACAGGGATTAGAAATTGGTATTTT.

The chain recombines TRBV19 with TRBJ2-7; TRBD1 matches at 7 bases. This CDR3 region has 14 residues. Germline CDR1 is LNHDA and CDR2 is SQIVND (reference sequence). J gave up 5 bases and V 4 bases, and 8 bases lay outside the gene matches. Here the CDR3 DNA reads TGTGCCAGTAGTAACTCTAGGGGGCTTGACGAGCAGTACTTC. Translated: CASSNSRGLDEQYF.

The chain links TRBV3-1 (or the pseudogene TRBV3-2) to TRBJ2-7; TRBD2 agrees at 12 bases. Germline V gene sequence: CDR1 LGHDT, CDR2 YNNKEL (reference sequence). V was clipped by 4 bases and J by 1 base; unmatched bases: 5. This CDR3 is built from 16 residues. CDR3 residues: CASSPSGTSGSYEQYF. The CDR3 DNA reads as TGTGCCAGCAGCCCCTCCGGGACTAGCGGGTCCTACGAGCAGTACTTC.

The V call is TRBV19, the J call TRBJ2-5; a weak D match, TRBD1 (7 bases). With 1 base removed from V and 2 bases from J, the gap between germline ends came to 11 bases. Germline V gene data show CDR1 as LNHDA and CDR2 as SQIVND (reference sequence). This CDR3 is built from 15 residues. In DNA form, the CDR3 reads TGTGCCAGTAGTATAGGCGGGACAGATCAAGAGACCCAGTACTTC. It specifies CASSIGGTDQETQYF.

The V and J genes are TRBV12-5 and TRBJ2-2; D possibly uses TRBD1 or TRBD2 (5 bases each). Per the germline V gene, CDR1 is LGHNT and CDR2 is FRNRAP. The CDR3 sequence is 18 residues long. Trimming took 0 bases from V and 3 from J, leaving 17 bases between them. In DNA, the CDR3 is TGTGCTAGTGGTTTGGTTCGGGACGGTAGCGTATACACCGGGGAGCTGTTTTTT. It is translated as CASGLVRDGSVYTGELFF.

The chain combines TRBV4-2 with TRBJ2-1; perhaps TRBD2 as D (6 bases). The CDR3 has 15 amino acids. CDR1 LGHNA and CDR2 YNFKEQ come from the germline V gene. Trimming removed 0 bases at V and 12 bases at J, with 18 bases between. The CDR3, as DNA: TGTGCCAGCAGCCAAGATGGAGGGCAGGGTGATGCGCAGTTCTTC. This gives the protein CASSQDGGQGDAQFF.

The V gene is TRBV10-3, the J gene TRBJ2-1; D is undetermined. V lost 8 bases, J lost 6 bases, and 11 bases lay in between. The CDR3 length is 12 residues. Looked up from germline, CDR1 is ENHRY and CDR2 is SYGVKD. The CDR3 here is CAISALANEQFF. Here the CDR3 DNA reads TGTGCCATCTCCGCGTTGGCCAATGAGCAGTTCTTC.

J is TRBJ1-1 and V is TRBV13, with a weak D call TRBD1 (6 bases). Trimming removed 8 bases at V and 0 bases at J, with 16 bases between. In germline, CDR1 is PRHDT, CDR2 FYEKMQ (reference sequence). This CDR3 comprises 15 residues. This CDR3 is CASGGPRGLNTEAFF. CDR3 bases: TGTGCCAGCGGGGGGCCGCGGGGGCTGAACACTGAAGCTTTCTTT.

The rearrangement links TRBV5-4 to TRBJ2-3; 8 bases match TRBD2. CDR3 length: 14 residues. Germline CDR1 and CDR2: SGHNT and YYREEE (reference sequence). V dropped 1 base and J dropped 6; count of bases not matched to a gene: 4. CDR3 protein: CASSLLSSGDTQYF. CDR3 DNA sequence: TGTGCCAGCAGCTTGTTGTCTAGCGGGGATACGCAGTATTTT. The variable domain in full, completed from reference TRBV5-4 and TRBJ2-3, reads ETGVTQSPTHLIKTRGQQVTLRCSSQSGHNTVSWYQQALGQGPQFIFQYYREEENGRGNFPPRFSGLQFPNYSSELNVNALELDDSALYLCASSLLSSGDTQYFGPGTRLTVL.

The sample holds a few counts of this clone. The V and J genes are TRBV24-1 and TRBJ2-2, with 8 bases that match TRBD1. V lost 7 bases and J lost 5; bases outside the gene matches: 5. Germline CDR1 and CDR2: KGHDR and SFDVKD. The CDR3 runs 14 residues. The DNA of the CDR3 is TGTGCCACCAGACGGACAGGGAAAACCGGGGAGCTGTTTTTT. As protein: CATRRTGKTGELFF.

This clone was picked up a small number of times. V and J are TRBV19 and TRBJ1-5, with 7 bases aligning to TRBD1. The CDR3 runs 16 residues. The V gene end was trimmed by 0 bases and the J gene end by 3 bases; junction bases not matched to a gene: 5. CDR1 is LNHDA and CDR2 is SQIVND in the germline V gene (reference sequence). DNA of the CDR3: TGTGCCAGTAGTATAGATTCTACAGGGGACAATCAGCCCCAGCATTTT. It codes for CASSIDSTGDNQPQHF.

The chain uses TRBV5-6 and TRBJ1-4, with 8 bases fitting TRBD1. The CDR3 is made up of 17 amino acids. CDR1 and CDR2 from the germline V gene are SGHDT and YYEEEE. J lost 3 bases, V lost 2 bases, and 9 bases had no gene match. The CDR3 DNA sequence: TGTGCCAGCAGCTTATCGCAGGGGGCGATAGCTAATGAAAAACTGTTTTTT. Amino acid sequence: CASSLSQGAIANEKLFF.

The V and J genes are TRBV3-1 (or the pseudogene TRBV3-2) and TRBJ1-1, with 8 bases fitting TRBD1. Trimming at V came to 4 bases and at J to 1 base, leaving 8 bases not matched to a gene. CDR1 and CDR2 (germline): LGHDT, YNNKEL (reference sequence). CDR3 length: 16 amino acids. The DNA of the CDR3 is TGTGCCAGCAGCCTCGGGACAGGTATTGCGAACACTGAAGCTTTCTTT. This encodes CASSLGTGIANTEAFF.

CDR3 nucleotides: TGTGCCAGCAGTATACCGGGGAGCTCCTACGAGCAGTACTTC. Protein product: CASSIPGSSYEQYF. This chain uses TRBV28 with TRBJ2-7, with a possible D match to TRBD2 (5 bases). Germline lookup yields CDR1 MDHEN and CDR2 SYDVKM. The CDR3 totals 14 residues. V shed 5 bases and J shed 0 bases, with 11 bases lying between them.

The V gene is TRBV5-1, the J gene TRBJ2-7; D is perhaps TRBD1 (6 bases). V gave up 1 base and J gave up 3 bases, with 8 bases separating them. Germline CDR1 SGHRS, CDR2 YFSETQ. The CDR3 covers 13 residues. CDR3 sequence reads: CASSLLQGYEQYF. Written as DNA, the CDR3 is TGCGCCAGCAGCTTGCTACAGGGCTACGAGCAGTACTTC.

The chain couples TRBV5-8 to TRBJ2-2; D is unresolved. CDR3 size: 15 residues. The V gene lost 0 bases and the J gene lost 4 bases, with 10 bases spanning the gap. The germline V gene has CDR1 SGHTS and CDR2 YDEGEE. The CDR3 nucleotides read TGTGCCAGCAGCTTGGGGCAACAGATCACCGGGGAGCTGTTTTTT. Its protein is CASSLGQQITGELFF.